Listed here are 22 T cell receptor beta chains from one sample, sequenced in a study of human T cells and chemical hapten exposure. Time point specified: pre-sensitization, week 0. Noted treatment: therapeutic diphenylcyclopropenone sensitization with weekly scalp DPC. TCRdb used MiXCR to reprocess the RACE reads, holding one entry per CDR3 protein. The repertoire holds 200,000 to 300,000 distinct CDR3 sequences, 7% to 10% seen once, with around 2.5% in the top ten. This specimen was whole blood, taken in connection with sensitization to the hapten diphenylcyclopropenone (DPC). These receptors were taken from a woman between 40 and 50 years old with alopecia areata. Some clones in this sample may be carry-over from other donors' samples.

This clonotype was found many times. This chain uses TRBV11-2 with TRBJ2-1; D gene unclear. In germline, CDR1 is SGHAT, CDR2 FQNNGV. V lost 0 bases and J lost 5, with 8 bases in between. The CDR3 extends over 14 amino acids. CDR3 region: CASSLDSYHNEQFF. CDR3 DNA: TGTGCCAGCAGCTTAGATTCCTACCACAATGAGCAGTTCTTC.

This rearrangement joins TRBV7-2 to TRBJ1-6, with D tentatively TRBD1 (5 bases). The V end was cut by 5 bases, the J end by 7 bases, with 15 bases between. In germline, CDR1 is SGHTA, CDR2 FQGNSA. The CDR3 totals 15 residues. The CDR3 nucleotides read TGTGCCAGCAGCCGATACACAGGTTTAAATTCACCCCTCCACTTT. As protein: CASSRYTGLNSPLHF.

This clonotype was counted between two and nine times. The CDR3 reads CASNGPGLPISEQFF. CDR3 coding DNA: TGTGCCAGCAACGGGCCGGGGCTCCCTATTAGTGAGCAGTTCTTC. The V and J genes are TRBV28 and TRBJ2-1, with D perhaps given as TRBD1 or TRBD2 (5 bases each). Germline V gives CDR1 MDHEN, CDR2 SYDVKM. The CDR3 spans 15 residues. V was cut by 7 bases and J by 9 bases, with 22 bases left in between.

This chain uses TRBV6-5 with TRBJ1-5; D unclear. Germline CDR1 reads MNHEY; CDR2 reads SVGAGI. V lost 4 bases and J lost 3, with 10 bases in between. The CDR3 length is 14 residues. The CDR3 DNA follows: TGTGCCAGCAGTTCAGTGGGGTACAATCAGCCCCAGCATTTT. It is translated as CASSSVGYNQPQHF.

This clonotype was detected only a few times. This chain joins TRBV6-1 and TRBJ1-3; the D is unclear. Germline CDR1 and CDR2: MNHNS and SASEGT. The V gene lost 11 bases and the J gene lost 0 bases, with 14 bases spanning the gap. CDR3 length: 14 amino acids. For the CDR3, the DNA is TGTGCCGGATCCGGGCTTAACTCTGGAAACACCATATATTTT. Encoded protein: CAGSGLNSGNTIYF.

This rearrangement joins TRBV2 to TRBJ2-3; 11 nucleotides align to TRBD2. V shed 1 base and J 0 bases; nucleotides not matched to a gene: 9. Germline V gives CDR1 SNHLY, CDR2 FYNNEI. The CDR3 totals 19 residues. Here the CDR3 reads CASSEGGPGLAASTDTQYF. The CDR3 DNA reads TGTGCCAGCAGTGAAGGGGGGCCGGGACTAGCGGCTAGCACAGATACGCAGTATTTT.

The sample holds a few counts of this clonotype. V gene TRBV28 combines with J gene TRBJ1-2, with D possibly being TRBD1 (5 bases). V was cut by 9 bases and J by 4 bases, with 18 bases left in between. Germline CDR1 and CDR2: MDHEN and SYDVKM. There are 14 residues in the CDR3. For the CDR3, the DNA is TGTGCCAGTCTCCTCTCCGGGGGTCCCTATGGCTACACCTTC. This sequence encodes CASLLSGGPYGYTF.

This chain's CDR3 is CSAEGGGTPQETQYF. In DNA, the CDR3 is TGCAGTGCTGAGGGGGGCGGGACGCCCCAAGAGACCCAGTACTTC. This rearrangement joins TRBV20-1 to TRBJ2-5; perhaps D is TRBD1 or TRBD2 (6 bases each). Germline V gives CDR1 DFQATT, CDR2 SNEGSKA (reference sequence). This CDR3 has 15 amino acids. V lost 5 bases, J lost 1 base, and 17 bases lay in between.

This chain joins TRBV7-3 and TRBJ1-2, with a weak D call TRBD1 (5 bases). The CDR3 runs 13 residues. Germline-derived CDR1 and CDR2 are SGHTA and FQGTGA. V lost 1 base and J 4 bases, leaving 7 bases between the germline ends. CDR3 in amino acids: CASSLSQGYGYTF. Written as DNA, the CDR3 is TGTGCCAGCAGCTTAAGCCAGGGCTATGGCTACACCTTC. The full variable domain, in which reference TRBV7-3 and TRBJ1-2 provide the parts outside the CDR3, is GAGVSQTPSNKVTEKGKYVELRCDPISGHTALYWYRQSLGQGPEFLIYFQGTGAADDSGLPNDRFFAVRPEGSVSTLKIQRTERGDSAVYLCASSLSQGYGYTFGSGTRLTVV.

This clonotype was recorded a few times. The rearrangement joins TRBV27 to TRBJ2-1, with a possible D match to TRBD1 (5 bases). V lost 3 bases, J lost 2 bases, and 11 bases lay in between. The germline gives CDR1 MNHEY, CDR2 SMNVEV (reference sequence). The CDR3 runs 15 residues. This CDR3 reads CASSFRVGPYNEQFF. As DNA, the CDR3 is TGTGCCAGCAGTTTTAGAGTGGGGCCCTACAATGAGCAGTTCTTC.

A few counts support this clonotype. The rearrangement uses TRBV6-4 and TRBJ1-4, with D hard to call. The germline V gene encodes CDR1 MRHNA and CDR2 SNTAGT. The CDR3 loop spans 14 amino acids. Trimming removed 8 bases at V and 2 bases at J, with 12 bases between. CDR3 protein: CASGSLATNEKLFF. The CDR3 DNA sequence: TGTGCCAGCGGTAGCTTAGCGACTAATGAAAAACTGTTTTTT.

The sample holds a few counts of this clonotype. This chain links TRBV6-6 with TRBJ1-2; tentatively, D is TRBD1 (6 bases). Germline V gene sequence: CDR1 MNHNY, CDR2 SVGAGI (reference sequence). The CDR3 is 13 amino acids. Trimming pared 5 bases from V and 8 bases from J, leaving 15 bases between. In DNA, the CDR3 is TGTGCCAGCAGTACTCCCTACAGGGAGGGCTACACCTTC. Residues: CASSTPYREGYTF.

This clonotype was counted at least ten times. The chain carries TRBV20-1 and TRBJ2-1; 10 nucleotides match TRBD2. The CDR3 is 19 amino acids. The trim removed 1 base at V and 3 bases at J, leaving 15 bases unmatched. In germline, CDR1 is DFQATT, CDR2 SNEGSKA (reference sequence). In DNA, the CDR3 is TGCAGTGCTAGAGGTGACAGGGTTTCTAGCGGGAGCAACTACAATGAGCAGTTCTTC. Protein: CSARGDRVSSGSNYNEQFF.

There are many counts of this clonotype. The genes are TRBV28 and TRBJ2-1; weak D call: TRBD1 (5 bases). The V and J ends lost 3 bases and 12 bases respectively, with 15 bases between them. In germline, CDR1 is MDHEN, CDR2 SYDVKM. This CDR3 contains 13 residues. The CDR3 DNA reads TGTGCCAGCAGTTTGGGGCTGCATTTGGGGCAGTTCTTC. Translating it yields CASSLGLHLGQFF.

The chain employs TRBV12-3 or TRBV12-4 and TRBJ2-2; D is ambiguous. CDR3 length equals 14 residues. Deletions cut 3 bases from V and 6 bases from J, with 11 bases between. The CDR3 bases are TGTGCCAGCAGTTTTCGAATGGTGGCCGGGGAGCTGTTTTTT. Residues: CASSFRMVAGELFF.

The gene calls are TRBV9 and TRBJ2-3; 7 positions agree with TRBD1. Germline assignment: CDR1 SGDLS and CDR2 YYNGEE. The ends lost 4 bases at V and 6 bases at J; junction bases unmatched: 14. This CDR3 has 16 amino acids. In DNA, the CDR3 is TGTGCCAGCAGCACTCGATTCTTACCGGGACAGGATACGCAGTATTTT. Its protein product is CASSTRFLPGQDTQYF.

This clonotype was seen a handful of times. V usage is TRBV6-5 and J usage is TRBJ2-1; no firm D call. With 0 bases removed from V and 10 bases from J, the gap between germline ends came to 19 bases. CDR3 size: 16 residues. Germline V gene lookup returns CDR1 MNHEY and CDR2 SVGAGI. The DNA for the CDR3 is TGTGCCAGCAGTTACTCGAAATTAGTCGCAGCCGGGGAGCAGTTCTTC. It codes for CASSYSKLVAAGEQFF.

This clonotype has only a few counts. The rearrangement uses TRBV20-1 and TRBJ1-1, with a weak D call TRBD1 (5 bases). Germline V lookup: CDR1 DFQATT, CDR2 SNEGSKA (reference sequence). V was cut by 0 bases and J by 7 bases, with 21 bases left in between. The CDR3 extends over 16 amino acids. CDR3 residues: CSAREDTGGPRYEAFF. The CDR3 DNA is TGCAGTGCTAGAGAAGATACCGGGGGTCCTCGGTATGAAGCTTTCTTT.

At least ten counts were recorded for this clonotype. The rearrangement links TRBV19 to TRBJ1-5; TRBD1 agrees at 9 bases. The CDR3 consists of 14 residues. Trimming at V came to 5 bases and at J to 4 bases, leaving 3 bases not matched to a gene. Germline assignment: CDR1 LNHDA and CDR2 SQIVND (reference sequence). The CDR3 region is CASSGTGSNQPQHF. Here the CDR3 DNA reads TGTGCCAGTAGTGGGACAGGGTCGAATCAGCCCCAGCATTTT.

This clonotype showed up just a few times. V usage is TRBV7-2 and J usage is TRBJ2-3; 14 bases align to TRBD2. This CDR3 has 17 amino acids. J gave up 1 base and V 5 bases, and 5 bases lay outside the gene matches. Germline-derived CDR1 and CDR2 are SGHTA and FQGNSA. CDR3 in DNA: TGTGCCAGCAGCCGGGGACTAGCGGGAGTAGGCACAGATACGCAGTATTTT. The encoded protein is CASSRGLAGVGTDTQYF.

The V call is TRBV20-1, the J call TRBJ2-7; possible D gene TRBD2, 6 bases. CDR3 size: 14 residues. V was pared by 2 bases and J by 0 bases, with 11 bases between. Germline V CDR1 and CDR2: DFQATT, SNEGSKA (reference sequence). This chain's CDR3 is CSARLSGRSYEQYF. CDR3 DNA sequence: TGCAGTGCTAGACTGAGCGGGCGCTCCTACGAGCAGTACTTC.

This clonotype was observed a few times. The gene calls are TRBV25-1 and TRBJ2-2, with D possibly matching TRBD1 (5 bases). With 4 bases removed from V and 4 bases from J, the gap between germline ends came to 13 bases. Germline V gene sequence: CDR1 MGHDK, CDR2 SYGVNS. The CDR3 has 15 amino acids. DNA for the CDR3: TGTGCCAGCAGTGGCCACGCAACAGGCACCGGGGAGCTGTTTTTT. Translated, it gives CASSGHATGTGELFF.